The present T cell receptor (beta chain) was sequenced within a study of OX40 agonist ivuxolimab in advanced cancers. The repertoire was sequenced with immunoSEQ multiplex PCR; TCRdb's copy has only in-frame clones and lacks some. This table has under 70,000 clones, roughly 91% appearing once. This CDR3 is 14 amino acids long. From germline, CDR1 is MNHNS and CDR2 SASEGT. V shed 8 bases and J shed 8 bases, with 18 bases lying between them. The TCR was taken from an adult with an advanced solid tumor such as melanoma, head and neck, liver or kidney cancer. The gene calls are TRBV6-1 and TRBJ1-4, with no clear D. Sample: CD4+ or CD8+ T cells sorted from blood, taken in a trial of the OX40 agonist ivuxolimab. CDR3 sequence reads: CASGRRGADEKLFF. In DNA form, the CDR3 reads TGTGCCAGCGGCCGGCGGGGAGCAGACGAAAAACTGTTTTTT.